The 10 T cell receptor beta chains reported below all come from one sample, sequenced in a study of T cell responses to AZD1222 COVID-19 vaccine. The table came from immunoSEQ multiplex PCR; TCRdb's copy has only in-frame clones and leaves some out. The sample yields 95,000 to 150,000 clones, approximately 89% seen once. Material: peripheral blood, obtained on day 0 of AZD1222 vaccination. Receptors were obtained from an adult in good health.

The chain carries TRBV29-1 and TRBJ2-3; TRBD1 matches at 10 bases. Unmatched junction bases numbered 2, after V lost 6 bases and J lost 5 bases. This CDR3 is built from 12 residues. Germline-derived CDR1 and CDR2 are SQVTM and ANQGSEA. The CDR3 coding sequence is TGCAGCGTCGGACAGGGGGGAGATACGCAGTATTTT. Its translation is CSVGQGGDTQYF.

V is TRBV16 and J is TRBJ1-2; a possible D gene is TRBD1 (5 bases). This CDR3 spans 14 amino acids. Germline CDR1 is KGHSY and CDR2 is FQNENV. V dropped 4 bases and J dropped 5 bases, with 14 bases sitting between them. DNA for the CDR3: TGTGCCAGCAGCCCCGGGGCCGGAGGATATGGCTACACCTTC. Amino acids: CASSPGAGGYGYTF.

About this clone itself: Other nucleotide sequences in the sample specify the same CDR3. The rearrangement links TRBV30 to TRBJ1-3; D not certain. V was shortened by 0 bases and J by 7 bases, with 4 bases between the two germline ends. The CDR3 is made up of 11 amino acids. CDR1 and CDR2 from the germline V gene are GTSNPN and SVGIG (reference sequence). CDR3 sequence (DNA): TGTGCCTGGAGTGTTCGTAACACCATATATTTT. Translation gives CAWSVRNTIYF.

The chain employs TRBV3-1 (or the pseudogene TRBV3-2) and TRBJ2-3, with TRBD2 identical over 10 bases. The V gene end was trimmed by 4 bases and the J gene end by 2 bases; junction bases not matched to a gene: 6. CDR1 LGHDT and CDR2 YNNKEL come from the germline V gene (reference sequence). The CDR3 consists of 16 residues. The CDR3 region is CASSLGLAEPTDTQYF. For the CDR3, the DNA is TGTGCCAGCAGCCTTGGACTAGCGGAGCCCACAGATACGCAGTATTTT.

The V and J genes are TRBV4-1 and TRBJ2-3, with 11 positions matching TRBD2. Germline CDR1 is MGHRA and CDR2 is YSYEKL. This CDR3 is 15 amino acids long. Germline trimming cut 4 bases from V and 6 bases from J; bases unmatched to any gene: 6. For the CDR3, the DNA is TGCGCCAGCAGCCTAGCGGGAGGGCCGGGTGATACGCAGTATTTT. Its translation: CASSLAGGPGDTQYF.

The V gene is TRBV7-2, the J gene TRBJ1-2; D unclear. Trimming took 1 base from V and 0 from J, leaving 18 bases between them. CDR1 and CDR2 from the germline V gene are SGHTA and FQGNSA. This CDR3 region has 18 residues. CDR3 residues: CASSLGFFGVGSNYGYTF. CDR3 nucleotide sequence: TGTGCCAGCAGCTTAGGATTCTTCGGGGTTGGGTCTAACTATGGCTACACCTTC.

The CDR3 reads CASSWGQGDIRAFF. The DNA for the CDR3 is TGTGCCAGCAGTTGGGGACAGGGGGATATAAGAGCTTTCTTT. V gene TRBV6-5 combines with J gene TRBJ1-1; 11 bases agree with TRBD1. CDR1 is MNHEY, CDR2 SVGAGI, per germline. CDR3 length equals 14 residues. V gave up 4 bases and J gave up 10 bases; unmatched junction bases: 8.

The chain is built from TRBV5-1 and TRBJ2-1, with 8 bases that match TRBD1. Losses at the gene ends were 4 bases for V and 7 bases for J; bases not matched to a gene: 4. This CDR3 is built from 13 residues. Germline V CDR1 and CDR2: SGHRS, YFSETQ. DNA for the CDR3: TGCGCCAGCAGCGTACAGGGGGAGAATGAGCAGTTCTTC. Amino acids: CASSVQGENEQFF.

V and J are TRBV5-4 and TRBJ1-1; TRBD1 might be the D (5 bases). CDR1 SGHNT and CDR2 YYREEE come from the germline V gene (reference sequence). The CDR3 has 17 amino acids. Deletions cut 4 bases from V and 10 bases from J, with 29 bases between. This CDR3 reads CASSRGGAGTGHDGAFF. The DNA for the CDR3 is TGTGCCAGCAGCAGGGGCGGGGCAGGGACCGGCCACGATGGAGCTTTCTTT.

The J gene is TRBJ2-7, the V gene TRBV5-4, with a weak D call TRBD1 (5 bases). Deletions cut 4 bases from V and 3 bases from J, with 17 bases between. The CDR3 runs 15 residues. Germline V gives CDR1 SGHNT, CDR2 YYREEE (reference sequence). CDR3 sequence (DNA): TGTGCCAGCAGCCTGGGTGCGGCAGGGCTCTACGAGCAGTACTTC. Residues: CASSLGAAGLYEQYF.